This T cell receptor beta chain was recorded in a study of blood T cell repertoires in COVID-19. The CDR3 covers 12 residues. CDR1 is KGHDR, CDR2 SFDVKD, per germline. V was shortened by 1 base and J by 5 bases, with 4 bases between the two germline ends. Study processing details: Amplified reference gene primers provided the basis for estimating nucleated cell counts. Measured with immunoSEQ multiplex PCR; TCRdb has only the in-frame clones, and not every one. The DNA gave D and trimming, while V, J and clone size come from that table. The sample yields around 180,000 clones, about nine tenths seen once.

J is TRBJ1-1 and V is TRBV24-1, with no clear D. Specimen: peripheral blood. The receptor comes from a man between 70 and 80 years old with active or convalescent COVID-19. In nucleotides, the CDR3 is TGTGCCACCAGTGATTTCGGGACTGAAGCTTTCTTT. Its protein is CATSDFGTEAFF.